This T cell receptor (beta chain) was found in a study of identical twins. Study-wide results and limits: Fewer insertions were carried by abundant cord blood beta clonotypes, but none was seen in memory repertoires. Out-of-frame alpha sequences that twins shared showed excess low generation probability.

Notes on this clonotype: Its antigen is unidentified.

It was template switching that added a universal primer site, and there were unique molecular identifiers on the cDNA. TCRdb fed the 5' RACE reads into MiXCR, producing one record per CDR3 protein. Of fewer than 900,000 distinct CDR3 sequences listed, 21% were seen once; the top ten hold roughly 4%. Germline V gene sequence: CDR1 SGHAT, CDR2 FQNNGV. This CDR3 comprises 14 residues. The J segment lost 6 bases and the V segment lost 7 bases, leaving 6 bases of the junction unmatched. The data also belong to a second study, concerning T cells expressing NK-cell markers. That paper adds: Dominant NKG2C+ clonotypes in roughly 6 donors made up 1.0-7.0% of CD8+ T cells.

This TCR derives from a woman between 18 and 29 years old in good health. Sequenced: PBMCs. The chain recombines TRBV11-2 with TRBJ2-3; 11 nucleotides line up with TRBD2. CDR3: CASTETSGVDTQYF. CDR3 bases: TGTGCCAGCACCGAGACTAGCGGGGTCGATACGCAGTATTTT. The variable domain in full, with the rest retrieved from reference TRBV11-2 and TRBJ2-3, is EAGVAQSPRYKIIEKRQSVAFWCNPISGHATLYWYQQILGQGPKLLIQFQNNGVVDDSQLPKDRFSAERLKGVDSTLKIQPAKLEDSAVYLCASTETSGVDTQYFGPGTRLTVL.